This record covers a single T cell receptor beta chain. Antigen specificity is unknown. Germline-derived CDR1 and CDR2 are MNHEY and SMNVEV (reference sequence). The CDR3 covers 13 residues. With 3 bases removed from V and 6 bases from J, the gap between germline ends came to 9 bases. TCRdb fed the reads into MiXCR, producing one record per CDR3 protein. The sample yields approximately 990,000 distinct CDR3 sequences, roughly 30% seen once. This sample was included in a study of T cell repertoires in cytomegalovirus infection. Findings and limits, study-wide: Carriers of CMV plus the relevant HLA were identified by cumulative public TCR beta family frequency. Predominance within the ex vivo response was attributable to HLA-C-restricted CMV-specific TCR beta clonotypes.

The material was cultured CD8+ T cells from PBMCs, obtained from culture after CMV antigen stimulation. The TCR sequence derives from a human donor in good health (CMV status not recorded). Some clones in this sample may be carry-over from other donors' samples. The rearrangement links TRBV27 to TRBJ1-5, with no clear D. The CDR3 nucleotides read TGTGCCAGCAGTTTGCAGAGAGGTCAGCCCCAGCATTTT. Translated: CASSLQRGQPQHF.